The 17 T cell receptor beta chains below were found in one sample sequenced in a study of OX40 agonist ivuxolimab in advanced cancers. Generated by immunoSEQ multiplex PCR, the TCRdb table keeps only in-frame clones and is missing some. The table has approximately 71,000 clones, roughly 80% seen once. This sample comprised CD4+ or CD8+ T cells sorted from blood, obtained in a trial of the OX40 agonist ivuxolimab. These receptors were obtained from an adult with an advanced solid tumor such as melanoma, head and neck, liver or kidney cancer.

This clone was seen only a few times. The genes are TRBV6-6 and TRBJ2-5; TRBD1 agrees at 8 bases. This CDR3 is built from 14 residues. The V and J ends lost 6 bases and 5 bases, in that order; junction bases with no gene match: 8. From germline, CDR1 is MNHNY and CDR2 SVGAGI (reference sequence). The CDR3 loop is CASSPGQGYETQYF. Here the CDR3 DNA reads TGTGCCAGCAGCCCTGGACAGGGTTATGAGACCCAGTACTTC.

The V gene is TRBV19, the J gene TRBJ2-5; TRBD1 matches 7 bases. CDR1 is LNHDA, CDR2 SQIVND, per germline (reference sequence). The CDR3 covers 13 residues. V was clipped by 4 bases and J by 1 base; unmatched bases: 0. In nucleotides, the CDR3 is TGTGCCAGTAGTAAGGGGGCCCAAGAGACCCAGTACTTC. This translates into CASSKGAQETQYF.

This chain joins TRBV6-6 and TRBJ1-5; D is undetermined. Germline assignment: CDR1 MNHNY and CDR2 SVGAGI (reference sequence). This CDR3 has 14 residues. Trimming left V 0 bases short and J 0 bases short, with 3 bases between. The CDR3 is CASSYSNSNQPQHF. The CDR3 DNA reads as TGTGCCAGCAGTTACTCGAATAGCAATCAGCCCCAGCATTTT.

This chain links TRBV2 with TRBJ2-1; 10 bases match TRBD2. This CDR3 has 14 amino acids. Germline CDR1 SNHLY, CDR2 FYNNEI. The V segment lost 6 bases and the J segment 8 bases; nucleotides outside the gene matches: 7. CDR3 nucleotide sequence: TGTGCCAGCAGGGCCAGCGGGGGGGCGGATGAGCAGTTCTTC. Its translation: CASRASGGADEQFF.

The rearrangement links TRBV27 to TRBJ1-4; 10 nucleotides match TRBD1. The V segment lost 11 bases and the J segment 7 bases; nucleotides outside the gene matches: 4. In germline, CDR1 is MNHEY, CDR2 SMNVEV (reference sequence). CDR3 length equals 12 residues. The CDR3 nucleotides are TGTGCCGCCGGGGACAGGGGTGAAAAACTGTTTTTT. Translated, it gives CAAGDRGEKLFF.

J is TRBJ1-2 and V is TRBV18; D not resolved. The V end was cut by 3 bases, the J end by 5 bases, with 7 bases between. The CDR3 has 12 amino acids. The V gene's germline CDR1 is KGHSH and CDR2 LQKENI. DNA for the CDR3: TGTGCCAGCTCACCGGGGAGTTATGGCTACACCTTC. Protein product: CASSPGSYGYTF.

The V gene is TRBV13, the J gene TRBJ2-2; D unclear. The CDR3 sequence is 14 residues long. The ends were cut back, 1 base at V and 7 bases at J, with 10 bases in the middle. Germline CDR1 PRHDT, CDR2 FYEKMQ (reference sequence). The CDR3 DNA is TGTGCCAGCAGCTTAGCCAGCCGAGGCGGGGAGCTGTTTTTT. It encodes CASSLASRGGELFF.

The CDR3 coding sequence is TGTGCCAGCAGCTTGGATAGAAGGGGAGAGACCCAGTACTTC. It encodes CASSLDRRGETQYF. The chain employs TRBV5-4 and TRBJ2-5; perhaps TRBD1 as D (5 bases). The V gene lost 0 bases and the J gene lost 4 bases, with 10 bases spanning the gap. This CDR3 is built from 14 residues. The V gene's germline CDR1 is SGHNT and CDR2 YYREEE (reference sequence).

J is TRBJ1-4 and V is TRBV6-5; D not resolved. Germline V CDR1 and CDR2: MNHEY, SVGAGI. V was clipped by 2 bases and J by 0 bases, with 10 bases between them. The CDR3 length is 16 residues. Here the CDR3 reads CASSYTRRTTNEKLFF. CDR3 DNA: TGTGCCAGCAGTTACACGCGGCGAACAACTAATGAAAAACTGTTTTTT.

Remarks on this clone: The junction departs from the called germline gene at one end, perhaps through a read error. The genes are TRBV11-3 and TRBJ2-2; D ambiguous. This CDR3 has 13 amino acids. Germline V gene lookup returns CDR1 SGHNT and CDR2 YENEEA. CDR3 DNA sequence: TGTGCCAGCAGCTTAGTTTCCCAGGCCTTGGCCGTTTTT. This codes for CASSLVSQALAVF. Full variable domain (outside the CDR3, taken from reference TRBV11-3 and TRBJ2-2): EAGVVQSPRYKIIEKKQPVAFWCNPISGHNTLYWYLQNLGQGPELLIRYENEEAVDDSQLPKDRFSAERLKGVDSTLKIQPAELGDSAVYLCASSLVSQALAVFGEGSRLTVL.

Here the CDR3 DNA reads TGTGCCAGTAGTATGGGACAGCTCTATGGCTACACCTTC. Amino acid sequence: CASSMGQLYGYTF. V gene TRBV19 combines with J gene TRBJ1-2; 7 positions match TRBD1. This CDR3 is built from 13 residues. V lost 3 bases to trimming and J lost 4 bases; unmatched junction nucleotides: 2. CDR1 and CDR2 (germline): LNHDA, SQIVND (reference sequence).

The gene calls are TRBV15 and TRBJ1-2, with 9 bases matching TRBD1. This CDR3 spans 16 amino acids. The germline CDR1 and CDR2 sequences are LNHNV and YYDKDF (reference sequence). V dropped 0 bases and J dropped 8; count of bases not matched to a gene: 10. In DNA, the CDR3 is TGTGCCACCAGCAGAGAGGTTCCGCGGACAGGGGACGGCTACACCTTC. As protein: CATSREVPRTGDGYTF.

The V gene is TRBV7-8, the J gene TRBJ2-7, with 8 nucleotides matching TRBD2. The trim removed 8 bases at V and 4 bases at J, leaving 13 bases unmatched. The CDR3 loop spans 15 amino acids. Germline CDR1 reads SGHVS; CDR2 reads FQNEAQ. CDR3 amino acids: CASGRGGGGPYEQYF. The CDR3 nucleotides are TGTGCCAGCGGCCGGGGGGGCGGAGGCCCATACGAGCAGTACTTC.

This chain links TRBV10-3 with TRBJ2-7; a weak D match, TRBD2 (6 bases). This CDR3 comprises 16 residues. V was shortened by 2 bases and J by 0 bases, with 14 bases between the two germline ends. Germline-derived CDR1 and CDR2 are ENHRY and SYGVKD. This CDR3 reads CAISEPLGLSSYEQYF. The DNA for the CDR3 is TGTGCCATCAGTGAGCCACTGGGACTGAGCTCCTACGAGCAGTACTTC.

V usage is TRBV30 and J usage is TRBJ1-1; TRBD1 might be the D (6 bases). CDR1 is GTSNPN, CDR2 SVGIG, per germline (reference sequence). The germline V and J ends were trimmed by 1 base and 0 bases, with 9 bases remaining between them. CDR3 length equals 14 residues. In DNA form, the CDR3 reads TGTGCCTGGAGTGGCGGGACACTGAACACTGAAGCTTTCTTT. As protein: CAWSGGTLNTEAFF.

The rearrangement links TRBV10-2 to TRBJ2-2, with a tentative D call TRBD2 (6 bases). V was trimmed by 8 bases and J by 7 bases, leaving 17 bases between them. The CDR3 consists of 14 residues. Germline CDR1 reads WSHSY; CDR2 reads SAAADI. CDR3 amino acids: CASVQEGRRGELFF. The CDR3 DNA follows: TGCGCCAGCGTCCAGGAGGGGCGTCGCGGGGAGCTGTTTTTT.

The rearrangement joins TRBV7-3 to TRBJ2-3; 9 positions agree with TRBD1. Germline V CDR1 and CDR2: SGHTA, FQGTGA. The CDR3 is 16 amino acids. Losses at the gene ends were 4 bases for V and 3 bases for J; bases not matched to a gene: 8. The CDR3 bases are TGTGCCAGCAGCTCTACAGGGGGCGCTGGAACAGATACGCAGTATTTT. Translated, it gives CASSSTGGAGTDTQYF.